This paragraph covers one T cell receptor (beta chain) sequence. An input of roughly 0.5 to 1 ug of RNA was subjected to reverse transcription using random hexamers. TCRdb re-analysed the immunoSEQ multiplex PCR reads in MiXCR, keeping a single row per CDR3 protein. In the table there are around 170,000 distinct CDR3 sequences, 90% to 96% of which are singletons. V gave up 4 bases and J gave up 5 bases; unmatched junction bases: 8. This CDR3 contains 14 residues. Germline lookup yields CDR1 SGDLS and CDR2 YYNGEE. This record comes from a study of CD8 T cells in Susac syndrome. V is TRBV9 and J is TRBJ2-5, with 7 bases identical to TRBD1. Sequenced: CD4+ T cells from PBMCs. The sequence was obtained from a human donor with Susac syndrome. The CDR3 region is CASSFTGDGETQYF. CDR3 nucleotide sequence: TGTGCCAGCAGCTTTACAGGGGATGGGGAGACCCAGTACTTC.